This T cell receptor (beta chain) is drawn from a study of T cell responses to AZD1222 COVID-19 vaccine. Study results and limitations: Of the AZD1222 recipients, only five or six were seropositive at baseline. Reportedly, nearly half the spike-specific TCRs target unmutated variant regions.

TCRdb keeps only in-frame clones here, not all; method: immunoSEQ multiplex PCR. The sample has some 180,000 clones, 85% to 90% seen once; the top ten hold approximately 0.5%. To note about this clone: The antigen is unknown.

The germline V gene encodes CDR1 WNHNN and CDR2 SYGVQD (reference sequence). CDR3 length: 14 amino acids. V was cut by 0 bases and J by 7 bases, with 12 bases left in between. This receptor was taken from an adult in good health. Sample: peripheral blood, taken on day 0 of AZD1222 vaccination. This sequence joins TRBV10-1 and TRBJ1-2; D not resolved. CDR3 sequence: CASSESGREGGYTF. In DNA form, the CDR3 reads TGCGCCAGCAGTGAGTCTGGCAGAGAGGGTGGCTACACCTTC.